A single sample is the source of the 27 T cell receptor beta chains below, sequenced in a study of control samples from healthy donors and cancer patients. Clones were sequenced by immunoSEQ multiplex PCR, and TCRdb holds only the in-frame ones, with some missing. Among 15,000 to 17,000 clones, about 89% were seen once, and the ten largest hold 9.5% to 13%. The sequencing input was PBMCs. These TCRs come from a woman between 70 and 85 years old with colorectal cancer.

This clone came up once. The J gene is TRBJ2-5, the V gene TRBV6-5; D unclear. V was pared by 5 bases and J by 2 bases, with 6 bases between. Germline V lookup: CDR1 MNHEY, CDR2 SVGAGI. The CDR3 covers 12 residues. The CDR3 DNA is TGTGCCAGCAGTAAATTACAAGAGACCCAGTACTTC. It yields the protein CASSKLQETQYF.

The chain employs TRBV24-1 and TRBJ1-2; D not certain. The germline gives CDR1 KGHDR, CDR2 SFDVKD. The CDR3 has 13 residues. Trimming stripped 6 bases from V and 2 bases from J, with 9 bases between. In nucleotides, the CDR3 is TGTGCCACCAGTTCTCCCGGAAACTATGGCTACACCTTC. Amino acids: CATSSPGNYGYTF.

The rearrangement joins TRBV6-4 to TRBJ2-3; no firm D call. Germline CDR1 and CDR2: MRHNA and SNTAGT. CDR3 length: 14 residues. V was pared by 5 bases and J by 4 bases, with 13 bases between. The CDR3 protein is CASSPLPRSDTQYF. The CDR3 bases are TGTGCCAGCAGTCCTCTACCCCGCTCAGATACGCAGTATTTT.

The rearrangement uses TRBV30 and TRBJ1-2, with no clear D. In germline, CDR1 is GTSNPN, CDR2 SVGIG (reference sequence). Between the trimmed V and J ends, which lost 3 bases and 0 bases, there was a span of 5 bases. CDR3 length: 12 residues. The CDR3 bases are TGTGCCTGGAGGTGGACTAACTATGGCTACACCTTC. Translation gives CAWRWTNYGYTF.

The chain carries TRBV5-1 and TRBJ2-7; 9 bases match TRBD1. Germline V gene data show CDR1 as SGHRS and CDR2 as YFSETQ. There are 15 residues in the CDR3. Losses at the gene ends were 2 bases for V and 3 bases for J; bases not matched to a gene: 6. The CDR3 DNA reads as TGCGCCAGCAGCTTCCGCCCGGACAGGGGCTACGAGCAGTACTTC. Translated, it gives CASSFRPDRGYEQYF.

The chain combines TRBV9 with TRBJ2-7; D is undetermined. Trimming cost V 0 bases and J 6 bases, with 10 bases left between them. The length of the CDR3 is 13 residues. CDR1 is SGDLS and CDR2 is YYNGEE in the germline V gene. CDR3 coding DNA: TGTGCCAGCAGCGTAGCTCTAAAGAGCGAGCAGTACTTC. This codes for CASSVALKSEQYF.

The chain couples TRBV5-4 to TRBJ2-2; D is perhaps TRBD1 (6 bases). This CDR3 region has 15 residues. CDR1 is SGHNT and CDR2 is YYREEE in the germline V gene (reference sequence). Trimming took off 4 bases at V and 1 base at J, with 11 bases between the two ends. The CDR3 sequence is CASSPGTWNTGELFF. The CDR3 nucleotides are TGTGCCAGCAGCCCCGGGACATGGAACACCGGGGAGCTGTTTTTT.

This chain connects TRBV2 to TRBJ1-1; no definite D call. V shed 4 bases and J shed 1 base, with 7 bases lying between them. CDR1 is SNHLY, CDR2 FYNNEI, per germline. This CDR3 spans 13 amino acids. The chain's CDR3 is CASSGRQNTEAFF. The CDR3 DNA follows: TGTGCCAGCAGTGGTAGACAGAACACTGAAGCTTTCTTT.

The chain recombines TRBV4-2 with TRBJ1-4; possibly TRBD1 for D (5 bases). V lost 1 base, J lost 5 bases, and 14 bases lay in between. CDR3 length: 16 residues. The germline gives CDR1 LGHNA, CDR2 YNFKEQ. This CDR3 reads CASSQAGGARNEKLFF. CDR3 sequence (DNA): TGTGCCAGCAGCCAAGCAGGCGGGGCTCGGAATGAAAAACTGTTTTTT.

The genes are TRBV29-1 and TRBJ1-1, with 8 bases matching TRBD1. V was clipped by 5 bases and J by 4 bases; unmatched bases: 3. The CDR3 totals 12 residues. Per the germline V gene, CDR1 is SQVTM and CDR2 is ANQGSEA. The CDR3 bases are TGCAGCGTTAGGACAGGGCTCACTGAAGCTTTCTTT. Translation gives CSVRTGLTEAFF.

The chain employs TRBV19 and TRBJ1-2, with TRBD1 matching over 10 bases. Trimming removed 4 bases from V and 4 bases from J; junction bases left unmatched: 3. There are 14 residues in the CDR3. Germline loops: CDR1 LNHDA, CDR2 SQIVND (reference sequence). The CDR3 protein is CASSKGQGTYGYTF. CDR3 nucleotides: TGTGCCAGTAGTAAGGGACAGGGGACCTATGGCTACACCTTC. Variable domain in full (rest from reference TRBV19 and TRBJ1-2): DGGITQSPKYLFRKEGQNVTLSCEQNLNHDAMYWYRQDPGQGLRLIYYSQIVNDFQKGDIAEGYSVSREKKESFPLTVTSAQKNPTAFYLCASSKGQGTYGYTFGSGTRLTVV.

This chain connects TRBV10-3 to TRBJ2-1, with 7 bases matching TRBD2. CDR1 is ENHRY, CDR2 SYGVKD, per germline. This CDR3 has 14 residues. With V trimmed by 4 bases and J by 5 bases, 5 bases remained unmatched. This chain's CDR3 is CAISGSGQHNEQFF. As DNA, the CDR3 is TGTGCCATCAGTGGTAGCGGGCAGCACAATGAGCAGTTCTTC.

In its sample, this clone was seen a few times. The chain recombines TRBV10-3 with TRBJ2-1; D unresolved. V was cut by 4 bases and J by 10 bases, with 17 bases left in between. Germline CDR1 ENHRY, CDR2 SYGVKD. The CDR3 runs 14 residues. In DNA, the CDR3 is TGTGCCATCAGTGGACCCGGAACGGTAGGGGAGCAGTTCTTC. Its translation is CAISGPGTVGEQFF.

The chain uses TRBV4-2 and TRBJ1-1; D is possibly TRBD1 (5 bases). The CDR3 runs 15 residues. V lost 0 bases to trimming and J lost 0 bases, with 8 bases between them. Germline CDR1 is LGHNA and CDR2 is YNFKEQ. The CDR3 is CASSQDRAMNTEAFF. CDR3 coding DNA: TGTGCCAGCAGCCAAGACAGGGCCATGAACACTGAAGCTTTCTTT.

The chain couples TRBV18 to TRBJ1-5; D remains ambiguous. The CDR3 has 14 residues. Trimming removed 3 bases at V and 7 bases at J, with 13 bases between. Germline assignment: CDR1 KGHSH and CDR2 LQKENI. The DNA for the CDR3 is TGTGCCAGCTCACCCGGAGGGCTTGGACAGCCCCAGCATTTT. Translation: CASSPGGLGQPQHF. Full variable domain (outside the CDR3, taken from reference TRBV18 and TRBJ1-5): NAGVMQNPRHLVRRRGQEARLRCSPMKGHSHVYWYRQLPEEGLKFMVYLQKENIIDESGMPKERFSAEFPKEGPSILRIQQVVRGDSAAYFCASSPGGLGQPQHFGDGTRLSIL.

The chain links TRBV2 to TRBJ1-6; D is uncertain. V lost 7 bases to trimming and J lost 16 bases, with 17 bases between them. The CDR3 contains 12 residues. Germline V gene data show CDR1 as SNHLY and CDR2 as FYNNEI. The chain's CDR3 is CASKENIEELHF. CDR3 nucleotide sequence: TGTGCCAGCAAAGAAAACATAGAAGAGCTCCACTTT.

V usage is TRBV4-1 and J usage is TRBJ2-3; D not resolved. V lost 0 bases, J lost 6 bases, and 13 bases lay in between. Germline V gene data show CDR1 as MGHRA and CDR2 as YSYEKL. The length of the CDR3 is 15 residues. CDR3 loop: CASSQDQATTDTQYF. The CDR3 bases are TGCGCCAGCAGCCAAGATCAGGCCACCACCGATACGCAGTATTTT.

The chain links TRBV18 to TRBJ2-3; 10 bases line up with TRBD2. The CDR3 runs 14 residues. Germline CDR1 KGHSH, CDR2 LQKENI. Trimming cost V 4 bases and J 5 bases; bases outside gene matches: 3. CDR3 sequence (DNA): TGTGCCAGCTCACGACTAGCGGGTGGAGATACGCAGTATTTT. This codes for CASSRLAGGDTQYF.

The rearrangement joins TRBV4-3 to TRBJ1-3, with D uncertain. Trimming took 1 base from V and 4 from J, leaving 11 bases between them. The CDR3 contains 15 residues. Per the germline V gene, CDR1 is LGHNA and CDR2 is YSLEER. DNA of the CDR3: TGCGCCAGCAGCCAAGGGTCGGCAGGCGGAAACACCATATATTTT. Protein sequence: CASSQGSAGGNTIYF.

The chain combines TRBV4-1 with TRBJ1-4; D ambiguous. V was pared by 0 bases and J by 10 bases, with 9 bases between. The CDR3 spans 13 residues. The germline CDR1 and CDR2 sequences are MGHRA and YSYEKL. The CDR3 coding sequence is TGCGCCAGCAGCCAAGACGGGCTAGGAAAACTGTTTTTT. It encodes CASSQDGLGKLFF.

This rearrangement joins TRBV6-1 to TRBJ1-6; D is ambiguous. V was cut by 1 base and J by 10 bases, with 11 bases left in between. Germline V lookup: CDR1 MNHNS, CDR2 SASEGT. This CDR3 contains 14 residues. The CDR3 is CASSEVPFLSPLHF. The CDR3 DNA reads TGTGCCAGCAGTGAAGTGCCTTTCCTATCACCCCTCCACTTT.

V usage is TRBV6-6 and J usage is TRBJ1-4; TRBD1 aligns across 10 bases. The germline V gene encodes CDR1 MNHNY and CDR2 SVGAGI (reference sequence). V lost 2 bases, J lost 8 bases, and 5 bases stayed unmatched. The CDR3 is 15 residues long. In DNA form, the CDR3 reads TGTGCCAGCAGTTACCCCGGGACAGGGGCCGAAAAACTGTTTTTT. Protein: CASSYPGTGAEKLFF.

V is TRBV6-5 and J is TRBJ2-5; 9 positions match TRBD2. Gene TRBJ2-7 matches the end of the DNA better, so the J call may be wrong. This CDR3 contains 14 residues. CDR1 MNHEY and CDR2 SVGAGI come from the germline V gene. CDR3 bases: TGTGCCAGCCAAGCGGGAGGCGTCTCCTACGAGCAGTACTTC. Its translation: CASQAGGVSYEQYF.

J is TRBJ1-1 and V is TRBV27; D might be TRBD1 (5 bases). Germline CDR1 reads MNHEY; CDR2 reads SMNVEV (reference sequence). Trimming took off 2 bases at V and 4 bases at J, with 11 bases between the two ends. The CDR3 contains 14 residues. CDR3 in DNA: TGTGCCAGCAGTTTAGGTCAGGGAATCACTGAAGCTTTCTTT. It codes for CASSLGQGITEAFF.

This chain joins TRBV15 and TRBJ1-2; D is undetermined. V lost 3 bases and J 4 bases, leaving 12 bases between the germline ends. The CDR3 has 14 residues. Germline V gene data show CDR1 as LNHNV and CDR2 as YYDKDF (reference sequence). The CDR3 DNA sequence: TGTGCCACCAGCAGGCCCGGGTCTACCTATGGCTACACCTTC. Residues: CATSRPGSTYGYTF. Full variable domain (remainder filled in from reference TRBV15 and TRBJ1-2): DAMVIQNPRYQVTQFGKPVTLSCSQTLNHNVMYWYQQKSSQAPKLLFHYYDKDFNNEADTPDNFQSRRPNTSFCFLDIRSPGLGDTAMYLCATSRPGSTYGYTFGSGTRLTVV.

This clone was found once. The rearrangement uses TRBV6-5 and TRBJ2-1, with D perhaps TRBD1 or TRBD2 (5 bases each). Trimming stripped 8 bases from V and 7 bases from J, with 18 bases between. CDR3 length equals 14 residues. Per germline, CDR1 MNHEY and CDR2 SVGAGI. CDR3 loop: CASSPTGPVNEQFF. The CDR3 region has the DNA TGTGCCAGCTCCCCGACGGGGCCGGTAAATGAGCAGTTCTTC.

The rearrangement links TRBV5-1 to TRBJ1-6; the match to TRBD1 covers 7 bases. CDR1 is SGHRS, CDR2 YFSETQ, per germline. The CDR3 covers 16 residues. The trim removed 3 bases at V and 1 base at J, leaving 4 bases unmatched. Here the CDR3 reads CASSYDRESYNSPLHF. The CDR3 DNA reads TGCGCCAGCAGCTATGACAGGGAGTCCTATAATTCACCCCTCCACTTT.